These 24 T cell receptor beta chains were sequenced from one sample in a study of CD8+ T cells in alopecia areata. Extraction and reverse transcription of RNA yielded cDNA as the sequencing template. The assay was immunoSEQ multiplex PCR, and TCRdb's table has in-frame clones only and misses some. The table records about 110,000 clones, approximately 59% of them present only once. Sequenced sample: CD8+ T cells sorted from blood. The receptors shown here come from a human donor in good health.

The CDR3 coding sequence is TGTGCCAGCAGCTTGCACGCCGGGGCCAACTACGAGCAGTACTTC. Its protein is CASSLHAGANYEQYF. The rearrangement joins TRBV7-8 to TRBJ2-7; either TRBD1 or TRBD2 may supply D (5 bases each). V lost 3 bases and J lost 3, with 15 bases in between. CDR1 and CDR2 (germline): SGHVS, FQNEAQ. The CDR3 is made up of 15 amino acids.

The genes are TRBV27 and TRBJ2-7; D is unclear. The germline CDR1 and CDR2 sequences are MNHEY and SMNVEV (reference sequence). This CDR3 has 12 amino acids. Trimming cost V 6 bases and J 3 bases, with 9 bases left between them. The CDR3 here is CASRGWGYEQYF. The CDR3 bases are TGTGCCAGCAGGGGTTGGGGCTACGAGCAGTACTTC.

This clone was picked up a small number of times. V and J are TRBV28 and TRBJ1-1, with D hard to call. The CDR3 runs to 14 residues. V was shortened by 8 bases and J by 0 bases, with 13 bases between the two germline ends. Germline assignment: CDR1 MDHEN and CDR2 SYDVKM. The CDR3: CASEQLSMNTEAFF. DNA of the CDR3: TGTGCCAGCGAACAGTTGTCGATGAACACTGAAGCTTTCTTT.

CDR3 sequence: CAWSPGFLSGYTF. The CDR3 DNA reads TGTGCCTGGAGTCCGGGGTTCCTGAGTGGCTACACCTTC. The V call is TRBV30, the J call TRBJ1-2; D ambiguous. This CDR3 has 13 amino acids. Germline V gives CDR1 GTSNPN, CDR2 SVGIG (reference sequence). The V end was cut by 2 bases, the J end by 7 bases, with 14 bases between.

The chain has TRBV28 and TRBJ2-5; 8 bases match TRBD1. With 3 bases clipped from V and 3 bases from J, the junction kept 15 bases outside the gene matches. This CDR3 has 18 amino acids. The germline gives CDR1 MDHEN, CDR2 SYDVKM. CDR3 loop: CASSFHSRGLVKEETQYF. The CDR3 coding sequence is TGTGCCAGCAGTTTTCACTCCAGGGGGCTTGTAAAGGAAGAGACCCAGTACTTC. Looking up the rest from reference TRBV28 and TRBJ2-5 gives the full variable domain: DVKVTQSSRYLVKRTGEKVFLECVQDMDHENMFWYRQDPGLGLRLIYFSYDVKMKEKGDIPEGYSVSREKKERFSLILESASTNQTSMYLCASSFHSRGLVKEETQYFGPGTRLLVL.

V and J are TRBV13 and TRBJ2-7, with a possible D match to TRBD2 (5 bases). The ends were cut back, 1 base at V and 4 bases at J, with 8 bases in the middle. The CDR3 spans 13 residues. In germline, CDR1 is PRHDT, CDR2 FYEKMQ (reference sequence). The CDR3 coding sequence is TGTGCCAGCAGCTTAGCTAGCAGGTACGAGCAGTACTTC. Translating gives CASSLASRYEQYF.

This clone was detected a few times. The chain has TRBV5-1 and TRBJ2-1; D possibly matches TRBD1 or TRBD2 (5 bases each). The V end lost 2 bases, the J end lost 8 bases, and 14 bases lay between the germline ends. This CDR3 region has 14 residues. Germline values: CDR1 SGHRS, CDR2 YFSETQ. This CDR3 is CASSFNFPGHEQFF. The DNA of the CDR3 is TGCGCCAGCAGCTTCAACTTTCCGGGGCATGAGCAGTTCTTC.

The V gene is TRBV11-1, the J gene TRBJ2-7, with D unclear. Trimming removed 4 bases at V and 3 bases at J, with 4 bases between. Germline CDR1 reads SGHAT; CDR2 reads FQDESV (reference sequence). The CDR3 sequence is 11 residues long. The CDR3 DNA is TGTGCCAGCAGCTCGGGCTACGAGCAGTACTTC. Its translation is CASSSGYEQYF.

This clone was detected only once. The chain recombines TRBV12-5 with TRBJ1-5; D unclear. V gave up 7 bases and J gave up 0 bases, with 10 bases separating them. Per germline, CDR1 LGHNT and CDR2 FRNRAP. The CDR3 runs 14 residues. The CDR3 spells CASDLGNSNQPQHF. The CDR3 coding sequence is TGTGCTAGTGATTTAGGAAATAGCAATCAGCCCCAGCATTTT.

The chain carries TRBV11-3 and TRBJ2-5, with TRBD2 matching 10 bases. The CDR3 length is 15 residues. Germline CDR1 is SGHNT and CDR2 is YENEEA. J was trimmed by 4 bases and V by 7 bases; bases with no gene match: 9. CDR3 amino acids: CASTPGLAVRETQYF. CDR3 in DNA: TGTGCCAGCACCCCAGGACTAGCGGTCAGAGAGACCCAGTACTTC.

The gene calls are TRBV30 and TRBJ2-5; a weak D match, TRBD2 (5 bases). Germline-derived CDR1 and CDR2 are GTSNPN and SVGIG (reference sequence). Trimming left V 3 bases short and J 5 bases short, with 13 bases between. CDR3 length: 13 residues. In DNA, the CDR3 is TGTGCCTGGAGAGGTGAGGGATTGGAGACCCAGTACTTC. Translating gives CAWRGEGLETQYF.

The chain joins TRBV4-2 to TRBJ2-1; D call uncertain. The CDR3 consists of 16 residues. V gave up 0 bases and J gave up 5 bases, with 14 bases separating them. Per germline, CDR1 LGHNA and CDR2 YNFKEQ. CDR3 loop: CASSQDVGNWNNEQFF. DNA for the CDR3: TGTGCCAGCAGCCAAGATGTGGGAAATTGGAACAATGAGCAGTTCTTC.

The rearrangement uses TRBV13 and TRBJ1-1; D not resolved. V shed 1 base and J shed 1 base, with 13 bases lying between them. The germline gives CDR1 PRHDT, CDR2 FYEKMQ (reference sequence). The CDR3 sequence is 16 residues long. Here the CDR3 DNA reads TGTGCCAGCAGCTTAGCGTTTGTAAGTGGGAACACTGAAGCTTTCTTT. Its translation is CASSLAFVSGNTEAFF.

This clone was counted a few times. Different DNA sequences within this sample yield the same CDR3. The chain couples TRBV19 to TRBJ2-1, with D possibly being TRBD1 (5 bases). The CDR3 covers 13 residues. CDR1 is LNHDA, CDR2 SQIVND, per germline (reference sequence). V shed 3 bases and J shed 3 bases, with 6 bases lying between them. CDR3 nucleotides: TGTGCCAGTAGTATCCAGGGCTACAATGAGCAGTTCTTC. It encodes CASSIQGYNEQFF.

The CDR3 DNA sequence: TGTGCCAGCAGCTTAGTCGAGGACGACACTGAAGCTTTCTTT. This sequence encodes CASSLVEDDTEAFF. The chain joins TRBV7-9 to TRBJ1-1, with D hard to call. V was cut by 1 base and J by 3 bases, with 9 bases left in between. This CDR3 has 14 amino acids. The germline V gene has CDR1 SEHNR and CDR2 FQNEAQ (reference sequence).

This clone was seen more than once but under ten times. The J gene is TRBJ1-1, the V gene TRBV11-2; D remains unclear. V was clipped by 5 bases and J by 5 bases, with 12 bases between them. CDR1 SGHAT and CDR2 FQNNGV come from the germline V gene. This CDR3 spans 13 amino acids. As DNA, the CDR3 is TGTGCCAGCAGCCGTCCTACGAGAACTGAAGCTTTCTTT. This translates into CASSRPTRTEAFF.

The V and J genes are TRBV25-1 and TRBJ1-1, with 8 bases lining up with TRBD1. The CDR3 contains 15 residues. Germline CDR1 MGHDK, CDR2 SYGVNS. V trimming: 3 bases; J trimming: 1 base; junction bases outside the gene matches: 4. Written as DNA, the CDR3 is TGTGCCAGCAGTGAGTGGACAGGGACGAACACTGAAGCTTTCTTT. This encodes CASSEWTGTNTEAFF.

The gene calls are TRBV9 and TRBJ1-1; D is perhaps TRBD1 (6 bases). The length of the CDR3 is 15 residues. Trimming cost V 3 bases and J 2 bases, with 14 bases left between them. Germline CDR1 SGDLS, CDR2 YYNGEE. CDR3 DNA sequence: TGTGCCAGCAGCGCAGGGGAGGGAGTAAACACTGAAGCTTTCTTT. Translated, it gives CASSAGEGVNTEAFF.

J is TRBJ2-5 and V is TRBV18; D ambiguous. The CDR3 has 14 residues. Germline V gives CDR1 KGHSH, CDR2 LQKENI. V lost 4 bases and J 0 bases, leaving 9 bases between the germline ends. In nucleotides, the CDR3 is TGTGCCAGCTCACTTTTACAGTACCAAGAGACCCAGTACTTC. Translated, it gives CASSLLQYQETQYF.

The chain uses TRBV6-5 and TRBJ1-1, with D possibly being TRBD1 (5 bases). CDR1 and CDR2 (germline): MNHEY, SVGAGI. Trimming shortened V by 6 bases and J by 4 bases, and 15 bases separated the two germline ends. The CDR3 has 14 amino acids. The CDR3 bases are TGTGCCAGCAGCACAGTCCCCGGGGCCACTGAAGCTTTCTTT. As protein: CASSTVPGATEAFF.

The V and J genes are TRBV5-1 and TRBJ2-7; D call uncertain. This CDR3 spans 14 amino acids. From germline, CDR1 is SGHRS and CDR2 YFSETQ. The V gene lost 0 bases and the J gene lost 2 bases, with 9 bases spanning the gap. This CDR3 reads CASSLEPDTYEQYF. The DNA for the CDR3 is TGCGCCAGCAGCTTGGAACCAGATACCTACGAGCAGTACTTC. The full variable domain, rest sourced from reference TRBV5-1 and TRBJ2-7, is KAGVTQTPRYLIKTRGQQVTLSCSPISGHRSVSWYQQTPGQGLQFLFEYFSETQRNKGNFPGRFSGRQFSNSRSEMNVSTLELGDSALYLCASSLEPDTYEQYFGPGTRLTVT.

V and J are TRBV6-4 and TRBJ2-7; D is uncertain. Per germline, CDR1 MRHNA and CDR2 SNTAGT. The CDR3 is 13 residues long. Trimming removed 6 bases from V and 2 bases from J, with 11 bases in between. Here the CDR3 reads CASSPGATYEQYF. The CDR3 nucleotides are TGTGCCAGCAGCCCTGGAGCGACCTACGAGCAGTACTTC.

A single count supports this clone. The chain links TRBV10-3 to TRBJ2-3, with D hard to call. CDR3 length equals 13 residues. Between the trimmed V and J ends, which lost 2 bases and 0 bases, there was a span of 3 bases. Germline CDR1 reads ENHRY; CDR2 reads SYGVKD. CDR3 sequence (DNA): TGTGCCATCAGTGAGCCGAGCACAGATACGCAGTATTTT. It codes for CAISEPSTDTQYF.

The rearrangement links TRBV2 to TRBJ2-3; 10 positions match TRBD2. The V segment lost 0 bases and the J segment 4 bases; nucleotides outside the gene matches: 7. In germline, CDR1 is SNHLY, CDR2 FYNNEI. The CDR3 totals 17 residues. CDR3 bases: TGTGCCAGCAGTGAAGCGGGGACTAGCGCGGCCCCAGATACGCAGTATTTT. It translates to CASSEAGTSAAPDTQYF.